This TCR beta chain comes out of a study of blood T cell repertoires in COVID-19. Whole-study context: Samples of COVID-19 (acute and convalescent) were obtained from the United States, Italy and Spain.

Germline CDR1 MNHEY, CDR2 SVGAGI. V was pared by 2 bases and J by 2 bases, with 13 bases between. The CDR3 has 15 residues. Study processing details: Nucleated cell number was recorded as an estimate derived from reference gene primer amplification. Libraries were prepared by immunoSEQ multiplex PCR; TCRdb keeps only in-frame clonotypes and omits some of them. The DNA was the basis for D and trimming; V, J and clone size are from that table. Of 85,000 to 120,000 clones listed, 84% are singletons. Sequencing was performed on peripheral blood. The TCR originated in a woman aged 55-70 years with acute or convalescent COVID-19. The rearrangement joins TRBV6-5 to TRBJ2-7; D is ambiguous. The CDR3 DNA reads as TGTGCCAGCAGTTACGGGCAGAGTTCAACCTACGAGCAGTACTTC. Its protein is CASSYGQSSTYEQYF.